This TCR beta chain is drawn from a study of vaccination and CD4 T cells after COVID-19. Concerning this clonotype itself: What it recognizes is unknown.

The germline CDR1 and CDR2 sequences are DFQATT and SNEGSKA (reference sequence). The CDR3 has 15 amino acids. The trim removed 5 bases at V and 2 bases at J, leaving 8 bases unmatched. Treatment given: roughly 11-day PBMC culture with coronavirus spike peptide pools or control peptides (ViraFEST assay). Negative selection purified CD4+ T cells after approximately nine days of culture. Oncomine TCR Beta short-read sequencing was applied to DNA from cultured CD4+ T cells. One entry per CDR3 protein results from TCRdb running MiXCR on the PCR reads. The sample carries 9,500 to 15,000 distinct CDR3 sequences, roughly 65% recorded once.

The TCR was taken from a human donor who had recovered from COVID-19. The V and J genes are TRBV20-1 and TRBJ2-1; 8 bases map to TRBD2. The sequenced sample consisted of CD4+ T cells from blood, cultured in vitro. The CDR3 nucleotides read TGCAGTGCTTCCCCGGGTAGCGGGGCCTACAATGAGCAGTTCTTC. This gives the protein CSASPGSGAYNEQFF.